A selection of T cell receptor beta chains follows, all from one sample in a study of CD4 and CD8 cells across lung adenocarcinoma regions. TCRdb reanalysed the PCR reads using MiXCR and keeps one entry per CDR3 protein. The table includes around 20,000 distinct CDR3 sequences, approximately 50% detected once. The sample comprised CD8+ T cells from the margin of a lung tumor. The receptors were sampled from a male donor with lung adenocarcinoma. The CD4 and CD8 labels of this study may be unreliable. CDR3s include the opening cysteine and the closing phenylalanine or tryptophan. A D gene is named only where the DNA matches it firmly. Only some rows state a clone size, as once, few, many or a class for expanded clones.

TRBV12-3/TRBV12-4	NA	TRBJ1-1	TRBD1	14	CASSLEQGPSGAFF	TGTGCCAGCAGTTTAGAACAGGGGCCGTCAGGAGCTTTCTTT
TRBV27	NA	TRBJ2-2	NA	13	CASKAAGTGELFF	TGTGCCAGCAAGGCTGCGGGCACAGGGGAGCTGTTTTTT
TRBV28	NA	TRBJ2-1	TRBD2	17	CASSGGGGGGRGPGQFF	TGTGCCAGCAGTGGGGGTGGGGGGGGCGGGAGGGGCCCGGGGCAGTTCTTC
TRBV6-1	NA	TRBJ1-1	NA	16	CASSEARLTSNTEAFF	TGTGCCAGCAGTGAAGCGCGACTGACATCCAACACTGAAGCTTTCTTT
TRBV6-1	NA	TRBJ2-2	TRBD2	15	CASRRSGSVAGELFF	TGTGCCAGCAGAAGGAGCGGGAGTGTGGCCGGGGAGCTGTTTTTT
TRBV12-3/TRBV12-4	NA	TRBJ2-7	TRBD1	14	CASAPRGGLREQYF	TGTGCCAGCGCCCCTAGAGGGGGCTTAAGGGAGCAGTACTTC
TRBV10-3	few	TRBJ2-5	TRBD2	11	CAIGGGETQYF	TGTGCCATCGGGGGAGGGGAGACCCAGTACTTC
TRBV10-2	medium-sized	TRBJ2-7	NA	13	CASSWGEAYEQYF	TGCGCCAGCAGTTGGGGGGAAGCCTACGAGCAGTACTTC
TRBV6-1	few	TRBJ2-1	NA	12	CASTTRNNEQFF	TGTGCCAGCACGACTAGAAACAATGAGCAGTTCTTC
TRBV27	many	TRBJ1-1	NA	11	CATLRNTEAFF	TGTGCCACCCTAAGAAACACTGAAGCTTTCTTT
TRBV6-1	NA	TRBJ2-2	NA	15	CASSGRPVGTGTQFF	NA
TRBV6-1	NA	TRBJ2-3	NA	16	CASSESGPGVRNTQYF	TGTGCGAGCAGTGAATCGGGGCCGGGGGTCAGGAACACTCAGTATTTC
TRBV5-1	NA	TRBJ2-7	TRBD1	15	CASSLRQGGPYEQYF	TGCGCCAGCAGTCTTAGACAGGGGGGTCCCTACGAGCAGTACTTC
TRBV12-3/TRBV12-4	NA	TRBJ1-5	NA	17	CASSLEATGQGNQPQHF	TGTGCCAGCAGTTTGGAGGCAACAGGGCAAGGCAATCAGCCCCAGCATTTT
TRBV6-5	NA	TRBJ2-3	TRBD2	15	CASSYSMGGSDTQYF	TGTGCCAGCAGTTACTCAATGGGAGGGTCAGATACGCAGTATTTT
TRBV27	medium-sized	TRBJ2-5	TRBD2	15	CASSPGLAGAETQYF	TGTGCCAGCAGTCCCGGACTAGCGGGAGCCGAGACCCAGTACTTC
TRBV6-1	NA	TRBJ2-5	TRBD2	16	CASSEVAGGLTETQYF	TGTGCCAGCAGTGAAGTAGCGGGAGGGCTAACGGAGACCCAGTACTTC